The 8 T cell receptor beta chains below were found in one sample sequenced in a study of T cell changes during pregnancy in multiple sclerosis. Here immunoSEQ multiplex PCR was the method, and the copy in TCRdb shows in-frame clones only, minus some. Of some 74,000 clones listed, about nine tenths are singletons. The material was peripheral blood, obtained after pregnancy. These receptors all come from a female donor in good health, enrolled as a control in a pregnancy study.

This sequence joins TRBV5-1 and TRBJ2-5, with 9 bases lining up with TRBD1. Germline loops: CDR1 SGHRS, CDR2 YFSETQ. The CDR3 is 15 amino acids. After removal of 4 bases from V and 5 bases from J, the junction contained 9 bases not matched to a gene. The CDR3 nucleotides are TGCGCCAGCAGCGCCGCCGGGACAGGGCAGGAGACCCAGTACTTC. It encodes CASSAAGTGQETQYF.

The chain uses TRBV6-5 and TRBJ2-1, with 10 bases that match TRBD2. CDR1 and CDR2 from the germline V gene are MNHEY and SVGAGI. V lost 5 bases and J lost 9; bases outside the gene matches: 10. The CDR3 extends over 15 amino acids. This CDR3 is CASSKQRGGLSEQFF. The CDR3 nucleotides read TGTGCCAGCAGTAAACAGCGGGGGGGCCTGTCTGAGCAGTTCTTC.

This sequence joins TRBV9 and TRBJ2-1, with D unclear. Trimming left V 0 bases short and J 0 bases short, with 7 bases between. Germline V gives CDR1 SGDLS, CDR2 YYNGEE. This CDR3 has 15 amino acids. CDR3 sequence: CASSVDPSSYNEQFF. CDR3 DNA: TGTGCCAGCAGCGTAGACCCCAGCTCCTACAATGAGCAGTTCTTC.

Notes on this clone: An end of the junction differs from the germline gene, which may be a read error. The rearrangement joins TRBV7-9 to TRBJ1-2; a weak D match, TRBD1 (5 bases). The CDR3 totals 11 residues. Germline lookup yields CDR1 SEHNR and CDR2 FQNEAQ (reference sequence). CDR3 sequence reads: CASSFAELGPF. In DNA form, the CDR3 reads TGTGCCAGCAGCTTCGCAGAACTGGGGCCCTTC.

This clone was seen once. This chain connects TRBV7-2 to TRBJ2-2; possible D gene TRBD2, 6 bases. The germline gives CDR1 SGHTA, CDR2 FQGNSA. Trimming left V 3 bases short and J 3 bases short, with 8 bases between. The CDR3 loop spans 14 amino acids. The CDR3 region has the DNA TGTGCCAGCAGCTTGTGGAGGGACACCGGGGAGCTGTTTTTT. Translation gives CASSLWRDTGELFF.

The chain links TRBV5-4 to TRBJ2-7; 9 bases map to TRBD1. Germline CDR1 reads SGHNT; CDR2 reads YYREEE (reference sequence). The V segment lost 4 bases and the J segment 3 bases; nucleotides outside the gene matches: 11. The CDR3 sequence is 16 residues long. CDR3 DNA: TGTGCCAGCAGCGAGGGACAGGGACCCACCGACTACGAGCAGTACTTC. Translated, it gives CASSEGQGPTDYEQYF.

The chain combines TRBV7-2 with TRBJ2-4, with a possible D match to TRBD2 (7 bases). V was shortened by 6 bases and J by 0 bases, with 12 bases between the two germline ends. CDR3 length equals 15 residues. The germline gives CDR1 SGHTA, CDR2 FQGNSA. The CDR3 DNA reads as TGTGCCAGCAGAGGGGGGGCCCTAGCCAAAAACATTCAGTACTTC. As protein: CASRGGALAKNIQYF.

The V gene is TRBV2, the J gene TRBJ2-1, with TRBD1 identical over 10 bases. CDR1 is SNHLY and CDR2 is FYNNEI in the germline V gene. Losses at the gene ends were 6 bases for V and 8 bases for J; bases not matched to a gene: 7. The CDR3 consists of 14 residues. The CDR3 loop is CASRPGQGSHEQFF. The CDR3 nucleotides are TGTGCCAGCAGACCGGGACAGGGGTCCCATGAGCAGTTCTTC. The entire variable domain, with the rest obtained from reference TRBV2 and TRBJ2-1, is as follows: EPEVTQTPSHQVTQMGQEVILRCVPISNHLYFYWYRQILGQKVEFLVSFYNNEISEKSEIFDDQFSVERPDGSNFTLKIRSTKLEDSAMYFCASRPGQGSHEQFFGPGTRLTVL.